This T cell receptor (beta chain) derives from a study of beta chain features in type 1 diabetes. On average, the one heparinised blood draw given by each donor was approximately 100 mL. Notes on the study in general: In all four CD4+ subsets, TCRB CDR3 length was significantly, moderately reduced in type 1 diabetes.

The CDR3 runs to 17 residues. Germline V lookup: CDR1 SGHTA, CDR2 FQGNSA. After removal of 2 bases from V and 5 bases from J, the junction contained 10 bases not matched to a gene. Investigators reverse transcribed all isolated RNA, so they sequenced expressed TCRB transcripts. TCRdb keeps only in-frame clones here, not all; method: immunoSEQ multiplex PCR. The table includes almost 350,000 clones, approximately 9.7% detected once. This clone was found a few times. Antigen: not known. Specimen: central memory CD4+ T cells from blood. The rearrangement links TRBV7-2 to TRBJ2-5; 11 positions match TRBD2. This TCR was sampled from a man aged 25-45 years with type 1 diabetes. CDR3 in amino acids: CASSLFTSGGGKETQYF. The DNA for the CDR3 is TGTGCCAGCAGCTTATTTACTAGCGGGGGTGGTAAGGAGACCCAGTACTTC. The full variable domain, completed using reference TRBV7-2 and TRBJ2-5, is GAGVSQSPSNKVTEKGKDVELRCDPISGHTALYWYRQSLGQGLEFLIYFQGNSAPDKSGLPSDRFSAERTGGSVSTLTIQRTQQEDSAVYLCASSLFTSGGGKETQYFGPGTRLLVL.